This T cell receptor beta chain was captured by sequencing in a study of cytomegalovirus exposure and HLA in healthy donors. With 60 Vbeta and 13 Jbeta primers, the PCR was carried out. Clones were sequenced by immunoSEQ multiplex PCR, and TCRdb holds only the in-frame ones, with some missing. The repertoire consists of 120,000 or so clones, with 81% occurring once and the leading ten covering about 2%. CDR1 is KGHSH, CDR2 LQKENI, per germline. V lost 2 bases and J lost 0, with 11 bases in between. The CDR3 contains 17 residues. The chain has TRBV18 and TRBJ1-6; D gene ambiguous. The origin of this receptor is a woman in her forties in good health and CMV-seronegative. The sequencing sample was made of PBMCs. The CDR3 region has the DNA TGTGCCAGCTCACCAGGAGTGGGGAGCTCCTATAATTCACCCCTCCACTTT. This gives the protein CASSPGVGSSYNSPLHF.